These T cell receptor beta chains were read from a single sample in a study of T cell responses to AZD1222 COVID-19 vaccine. The protocol was immunoSEQ multiplex PCR, while the TCRdb copy is restricted to in-frame clones and leaves out a portion. The table lists around 65,000 clones, roughly 83% of them singletons. This sample comprised peripheral blood, obtained 28 days after the second AZD1222 dose. These receptors all come from an adult who received the AZD1222 COVID-19 vaccine. CDR3s include the opening cysteine and the closing phenylalanine or tryptophan. Each record gives: D gene, clone size, J gene, V gene, CDR3 DNA, CDR3 protein. D genes are given only for firm matches. Only part of the rows carry a size: once, few, many, or a class if the clone is expanded.

d_call: NA
clone_size: NA
j_call: TRBJ2-4
v_call: TRBV18
cdr3_nt: TGTGCCAGCTCACCAGGGGACCAAAACATTCAGTACTTC
cdr3_aa: CASSPGDQNIQYF

d_call: TRBD1
clone_size: once
j_call: TRBJ1-5
v_call: TRBV12-5
cdr3_nt: TGTGCTAGTGGTTTGGTACTTAGGGACAGCTCTGGGTTGATGAATCAGCCCCAGCATTTT
cdr3_aa: CASGLVLRDSSGLMNQPQHF

d_call: TRBD1
clone_size: NA
j_call: TRBJ1-6
v_call: TRBV7-9
cdr3_nt: TGTGCCAGCAGGGCCCCGGGACAGCTAAATTCACCCCTCCACTTT
cdr3_aa: CASRAPGQLNSPLHF

d_call: NA
clone_size: NA
j_call: TRBJ2-5
v_call: TRBV11-2
cdr3_nt: TGTGCCAGCAGCCCACGATATGAGACCCAGTACTTC
cdr3_aa: CASSPRYETQYF

d_call: TRBD2
clone_size: NA
j_call: TRBJ2-7
v_call: TRBV10-2
cdr3_nt: TGCGCCACCGGAGCGGGACTGTACTACGAGCAGTACTTC
cdr3_aa: CATGAGLYYEQYF

d_call: TRBD2
clone_size: NA
j_call: TRBJ2-1
v_call: TRBV5-1
cdr3_nt: TGCGCCAGCAGCCCGGGTCCGCCTAGCGGGGAGAAGCAGTTCTTC
cdr3_aa: CASSPGPPSGEKQFF

d_call: TRBD2
clone_size: NA
j_call: TRBJ2-5
v_call: TRBV5-1
cdr3_nt: TGCGCCAGCAGCCCGGGGACTAGCGGTTTACAAGAGACCCAGTACTTC
cdr3_aa: CASSPGTSGLQETQYF

d_call: NA
clone_size: NA
j_call: TRBJ2-3
v_call: TRBV29-1
cdr3_nt: TGCAGCGTTGTTGTTCGCGGGGTCACAGATACGCAGTATTTT
cdr3_aa: CSVVVRGVTDTQYF

d_call: NA
clone_size: NA
j_call: TRBJ1-1
v_call: TRBV7-2
cdr3_nt: TGTGCCAGCAGCTTAGACGGGGCTGGAGGGTTGGGGGCTTTCTTT
cdr3_aa: CASSLDGAGGLGAFF

d_call: TRBD2
clone_size: NA
j_call: TRBJ2-5
v_call: TRBV11-3
cdr3_nt: TGTGCCAGCAGCCGTAGCGGGGAAGAGACCCAGTACTTC
cdr3_aa: CASSRSGEETQYF

d_call: NA
clone_size: NA
j_call: TRBJ1-4
v_call: TRBV11-2
cdr3_nt: TGTGCCAGCAGCGGCATACAGCATGCAACTAATGAAAAACTGTTTTTT
cdr3_aa: CASSGIQHATNEKLFF

d_call: TRBD1
clone_size: NA
j_call: TRBJ1-5
v_call: TRBV27
cdr3_nt: TGTGCCAGCGGAGACAGGGGCCGAGGGCAGCCCCAGCATTTT
cdr3_aa: CASGDRGRGQPQHF

d_call: NA
clone_size: NA
j_call: TRBJ1-1
v_call: TRBV6-5
cdr3_nt: TGTGCCAGCAGGTCAAGTAACAGGATGGGGAGAGCTTTCTTT
cdr3_aa: CASRSSNRMGRAFF

d_call: NA
clone_size: NA
j_call: TRBJ1-4
v_call: TRBV2
cdr3_nt: TGTGCCACCGGGGTAGGGCAGGCTAATGAAAAACTGTTTTTT
cdr3_aa: CATGVGQANEKLFF

d_call: NA
clone_size: NA
j_call: TRBJ2-1
v_call: TRBV28
cdr3_nt: TGTGCCAGCAGTTTCGCGTTAGGAGCAGTTGGTTATGAGCAGTTCTTC
cdr3_aa: CASSFALGAVGYEQFF

d_call: TRBD1
clone_size: NA
j_call: TRBJ2-5
v_call: TRBV5-8
cdr3_nt: TGTGCCAGTCGATTCGGGACAGGGGGGAGTGAGACCCAGTACTTC
cdr3_aa: CASRFGTGGSETQYF

d_call: NA
clone_size: NA
j_call: TRBJ2-3
v_call: TRBV30
cdr3_nt: TGTGCCTGGAGTGTCGACTACACAGATACGCAGTATTTT
cdr3_aa: CAWSVDYTDTQYF

d_call: NA
clone_size: NA
j_call: TRBJ1-2
v_call: TRBV25-1
cdr3_nt: TGTGCCAGCAGTGAATCTCGCATGTGGGGCTACACCTTC
cdr3_aa: CASSESRMWGYTF

d_call: NA
clone_size: few
j_call: TRBJ2-7
v_call: TRBV10-3
cdr3_nt: TGTGCCAGCACAAACCGGGACCCAACCTACGAGCAGTACTTC
cdr3_aa: CASTNRDPTYEQYF

d_call: TRBD1
clone_size: NA
j_call: TRBJ1-2
v_call: TRBV6-5
cdr3_nt: TGTGCCAGCAGTTCGACAGGGCGAGTCGCAGGCTACACCTTC
cdr3_aa: CASSSTGRVAGYTF

d_call: NA
clone_size: NA
j_call: TRBJ2-1
v_call: TRBV5-6
cdr3_nt: TGTGCCAGCAGCTTCACCTCCAGCTCCTACAATGAGCAGTTCTTC
cdr3_aa: CASSFTSSSYNEQFF

d_call: NA
clone_size: NA
j_call: TRBJ2-4
v_call: TRBV11-3
cdr3_nt: TGTGCCAGCAGCTCCCCGGGGCAGGGCGGCATTCAGTACTTC
cdr3_aa: CASSSPGQGGIQYF

d_call: TRBD1
clone_size: NA
j_call: TRBJ2-1
v_call: TRBV11-3
cdr3_nt: TGTGCCAGCAGCTTAGAAGGGGGGACAGGGCCCTACAATGAGCAGTTCTTC
cdr3_aa: CASSLEGGTGPYNEQFF

d_call: NA
clone_size: NA
j_call: TRBJ1-6
v_call: TRBV12-5
cdr3_nt: TGTGCTAGACAACACGGGCCCCCCGGGCCCCTCCACTTT
cdr3_aa: CARQHGPPGPLHF

d_call: TRBD1
clone_size: NA
j_call: TRBJ1-2
v_call: TRBV18
cdr3_nt: TGTGCCAGCTCACTTGACAGGGGGTTTGGCTACACCTTC
cdr3_aa: CASSLDRGFGYTF

d_call: NA
clone_size: NA
j_call: TRBJ2-2
v_call: TRBV18
cdr3_nt: TGTGCCAGCTCAGTGACGAGGACCGGGGAGCTGTTTTTT
cdr3_aa: CASSVTRTGELFF

d_call: NA
clone_size: once
j_call: TRBJ2-5
v_call: TRBV20-1
cdr3_nt: TGCAGTGCCAAAAAAGAGACCCAGTACTTC
cdr3_aa: CSAKKETQYF

d_call: NA
clone_size: NA
j_call: TRBJ1-1
v_call: TRBV5-1
cdr3_nt: TGCGCCAGCAGCTTGGACGGGGTTACTGAAGCTTTCTTT
cdr3_aa: CASSLDGVTEAFF